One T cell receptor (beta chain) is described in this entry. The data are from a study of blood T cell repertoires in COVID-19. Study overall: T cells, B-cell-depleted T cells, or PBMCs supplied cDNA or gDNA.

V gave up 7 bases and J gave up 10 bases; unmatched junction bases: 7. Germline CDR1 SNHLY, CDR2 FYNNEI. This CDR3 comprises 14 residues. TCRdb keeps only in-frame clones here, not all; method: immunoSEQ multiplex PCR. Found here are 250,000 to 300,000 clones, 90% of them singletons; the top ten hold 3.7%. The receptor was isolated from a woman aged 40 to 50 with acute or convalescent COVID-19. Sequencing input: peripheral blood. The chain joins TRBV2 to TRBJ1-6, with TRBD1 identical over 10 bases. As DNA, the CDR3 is TGTGCCAGCACCCGAGAGGACAGGGGGTCACCCCTCCACTTT. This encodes CASTREDRGSPLHF.